The T cell receptor beta chain described here comes from a study of identical twins. Regarding the study as a whole: Twin-shared out-of-frame alpha sequences were enriched for low generation probability. For out-of-frame beta sequences, excess twin sharing was weaker.

Trimming stripped 5 bases from V and 0 bases from J, with 10 bases between. The CDR3 loop spans 14 amino acids. The germline V gene has CDR1 SGHVS and CDR2 FQNEAQ. This clonotype was detected many times. Its antigen is still unknown. TCRdb reprocessed the 5' RACE reads with MiXCR, giving one entry per CDR3 protein. The sample contains fewer than 650,000 distinct CDR3 sequences, just over 7% of which appear only once. This sample also belongs to another study, concerning yellow fever vaccine responses in identical twins.

Sample: PBMCs. The rearrangement uses TRBV7-8 and TRBJ1-1; a weak D match, TRBD1 (6 bases). This clonotype was sampled from a woman between 18 and 29 years old in good health. In DNA form, the CDR3 reads TGTGCCAGCAGCGCCACAGGGATGAACACTGAAGCTTTCTTT. It encodes CASSATGMNTEAFF.